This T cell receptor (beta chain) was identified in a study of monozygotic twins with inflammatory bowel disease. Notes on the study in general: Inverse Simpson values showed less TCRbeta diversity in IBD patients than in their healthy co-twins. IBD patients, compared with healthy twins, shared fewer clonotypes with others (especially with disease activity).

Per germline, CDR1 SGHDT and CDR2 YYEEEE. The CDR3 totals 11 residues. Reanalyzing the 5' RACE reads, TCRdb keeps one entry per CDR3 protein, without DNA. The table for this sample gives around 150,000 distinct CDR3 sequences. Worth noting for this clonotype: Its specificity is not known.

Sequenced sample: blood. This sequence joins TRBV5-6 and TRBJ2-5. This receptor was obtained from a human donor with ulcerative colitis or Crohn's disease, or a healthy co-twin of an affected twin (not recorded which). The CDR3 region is CASSSWETQYF.